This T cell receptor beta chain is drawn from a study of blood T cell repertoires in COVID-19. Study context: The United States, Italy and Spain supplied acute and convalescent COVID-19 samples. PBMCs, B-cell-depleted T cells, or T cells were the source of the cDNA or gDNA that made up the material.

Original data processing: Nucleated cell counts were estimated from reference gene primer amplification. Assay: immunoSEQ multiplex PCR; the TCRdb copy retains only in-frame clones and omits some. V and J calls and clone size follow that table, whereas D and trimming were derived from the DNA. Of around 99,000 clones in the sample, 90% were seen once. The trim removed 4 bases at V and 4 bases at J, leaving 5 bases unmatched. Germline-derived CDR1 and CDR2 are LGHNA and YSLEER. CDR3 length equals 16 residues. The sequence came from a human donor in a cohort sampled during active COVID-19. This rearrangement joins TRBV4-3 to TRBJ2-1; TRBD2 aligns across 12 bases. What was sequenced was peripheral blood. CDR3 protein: CASSPKTSGGYNEQFF. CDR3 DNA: TGCGCCAGCAGCCCAAAGACTAGCGGGGGATACAATGAGCAGTTCTTC.